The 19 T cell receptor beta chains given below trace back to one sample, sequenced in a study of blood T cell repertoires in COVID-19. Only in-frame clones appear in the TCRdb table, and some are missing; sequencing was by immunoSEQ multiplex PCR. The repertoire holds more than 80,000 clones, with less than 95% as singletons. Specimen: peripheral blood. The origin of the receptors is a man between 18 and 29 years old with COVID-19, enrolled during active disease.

CDR3 nucleotide sequence: TGTGCCAGCAGCTTACCGGGAGGGCCCAGAGCGCGTGAGCAGTACTTC. This encodes CASSLPGGPRAREQYF. This chain connects TRBV7-2 to TRBJ2-7; TRBD2 agrees at 8 bases. CDR3 size: 16 residues. CDR1 SGHTA and CDR2 FQGNSA come from the germline V gene. J was trimmed by 7 bases and V by 2 bases; bases with no gene match: 13.

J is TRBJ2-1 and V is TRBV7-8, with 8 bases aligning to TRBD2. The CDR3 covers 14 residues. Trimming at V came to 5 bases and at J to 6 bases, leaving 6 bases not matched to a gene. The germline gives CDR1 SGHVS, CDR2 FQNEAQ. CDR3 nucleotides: TGTGCCAGCAGCCGTTCCGGGACTAGCAATGAGCAGTTCTTC. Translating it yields CASSRSGTSNEQFF. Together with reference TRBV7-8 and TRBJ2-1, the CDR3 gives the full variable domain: GAGVSQSPRYKVAKRGQDVALRCDPISGHVSLFWYQQALGQGPEFLTYFQNEAQLDKSGLPSDRFFAERPEGSVSTLKIQRTQQEDSAVYLCASSRSGTSNEQFFGPGTRLTVL.

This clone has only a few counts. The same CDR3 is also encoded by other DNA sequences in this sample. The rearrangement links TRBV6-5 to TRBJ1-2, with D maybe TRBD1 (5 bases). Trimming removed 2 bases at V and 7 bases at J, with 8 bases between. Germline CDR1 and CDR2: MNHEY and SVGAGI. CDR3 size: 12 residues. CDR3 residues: CASSYVGGGYTF. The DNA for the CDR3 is TGTGCCAGCAGTTACGTGGGGGGTGGCTACACCTTC.

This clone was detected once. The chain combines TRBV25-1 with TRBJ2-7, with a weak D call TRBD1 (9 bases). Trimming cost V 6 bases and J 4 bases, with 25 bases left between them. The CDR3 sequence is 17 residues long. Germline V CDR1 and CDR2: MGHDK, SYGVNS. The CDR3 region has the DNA TGTGCCAGCAGGCCGGGACAGGGACTAGACCCTTCGTACGAGCAGTACTTC. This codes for CASRPGQGLDPSYEQYF.

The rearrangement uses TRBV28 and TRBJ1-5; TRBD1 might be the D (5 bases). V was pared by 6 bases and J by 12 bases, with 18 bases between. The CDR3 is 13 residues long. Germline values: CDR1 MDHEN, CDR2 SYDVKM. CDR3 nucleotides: TGTGCCAGCAGGTTGGAGGGGACGGGGGTCCAGCATTTT. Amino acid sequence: CASRLEGTGVQHF.

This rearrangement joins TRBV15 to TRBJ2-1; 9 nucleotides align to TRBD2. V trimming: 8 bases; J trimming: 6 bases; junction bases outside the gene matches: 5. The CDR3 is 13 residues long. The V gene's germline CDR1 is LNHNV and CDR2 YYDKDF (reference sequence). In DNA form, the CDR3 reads TGTGCCACCGTTAGCGGGAGTGGCAATGAGCAGTTCTTC. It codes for CATVSGSGNEQFF.

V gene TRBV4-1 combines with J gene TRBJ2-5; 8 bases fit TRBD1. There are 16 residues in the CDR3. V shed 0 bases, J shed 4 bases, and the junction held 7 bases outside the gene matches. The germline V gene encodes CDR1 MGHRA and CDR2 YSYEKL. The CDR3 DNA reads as TGCGCCAGCAGCCAAGAAAGGACAGGGAGGTCAGAGACCCAGTACTTC. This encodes CASSQERTGRSETQYF.

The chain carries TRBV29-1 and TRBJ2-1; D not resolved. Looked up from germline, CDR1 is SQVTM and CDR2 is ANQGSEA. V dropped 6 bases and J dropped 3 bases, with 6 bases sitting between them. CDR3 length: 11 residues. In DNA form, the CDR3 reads TGCAGCGTCTACTACTACAATGAGCAGTTCTTC. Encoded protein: CSVYYYNEQFF.

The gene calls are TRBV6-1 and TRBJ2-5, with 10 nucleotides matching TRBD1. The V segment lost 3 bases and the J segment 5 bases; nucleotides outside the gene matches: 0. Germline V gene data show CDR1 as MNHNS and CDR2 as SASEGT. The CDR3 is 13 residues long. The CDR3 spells CASSEDRGETQYF. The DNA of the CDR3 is TGTGCCAGCAGTGAGGACAGGGGGGAGACCCAGTACTTC.

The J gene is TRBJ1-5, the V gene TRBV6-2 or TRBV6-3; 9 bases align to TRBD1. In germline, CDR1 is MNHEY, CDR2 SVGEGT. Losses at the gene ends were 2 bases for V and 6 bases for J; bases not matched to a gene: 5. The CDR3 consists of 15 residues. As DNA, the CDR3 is TGTGCCAGCAGTTACGGGACAGGGTATTTTCAGCCCCAGCATTTT. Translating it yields CASSYGTGYFQPQHF.

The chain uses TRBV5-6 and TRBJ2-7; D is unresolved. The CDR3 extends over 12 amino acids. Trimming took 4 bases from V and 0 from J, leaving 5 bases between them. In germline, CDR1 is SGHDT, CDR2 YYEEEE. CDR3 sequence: CASSPGSYEQYF. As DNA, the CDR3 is TGTGCCAGCAGCCCCGGCTCCTACGAGCAGTACTTC.

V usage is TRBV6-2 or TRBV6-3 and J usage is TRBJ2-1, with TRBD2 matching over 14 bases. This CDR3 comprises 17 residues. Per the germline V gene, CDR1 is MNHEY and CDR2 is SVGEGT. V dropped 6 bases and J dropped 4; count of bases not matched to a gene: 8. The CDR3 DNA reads TGTGCCAGCAGCGACGGGACTAGCGGGAGAAGGTACAATGAGCAGTTCTTC. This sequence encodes CASSDGTSGRRYNEQFF.

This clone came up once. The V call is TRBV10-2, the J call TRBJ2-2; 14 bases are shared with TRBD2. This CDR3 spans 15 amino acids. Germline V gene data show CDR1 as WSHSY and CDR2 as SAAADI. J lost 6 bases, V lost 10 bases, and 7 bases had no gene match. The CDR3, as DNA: TGCGCCACCAAGCCGGGACTAGCGGGAGCCGGGGAGCTGTTTTTT. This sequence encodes CATKPGLAGAGELFF.

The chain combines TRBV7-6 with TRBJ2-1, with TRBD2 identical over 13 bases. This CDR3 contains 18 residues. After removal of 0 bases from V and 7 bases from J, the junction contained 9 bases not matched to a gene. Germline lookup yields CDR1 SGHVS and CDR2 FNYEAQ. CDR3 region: CASSLARRETSGRNEQFF. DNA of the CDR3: TGTGCCAGCAGCTTAGCGCGTAGGGAGACTAGCGGGAGGAATGAGCAGTTCTTC.

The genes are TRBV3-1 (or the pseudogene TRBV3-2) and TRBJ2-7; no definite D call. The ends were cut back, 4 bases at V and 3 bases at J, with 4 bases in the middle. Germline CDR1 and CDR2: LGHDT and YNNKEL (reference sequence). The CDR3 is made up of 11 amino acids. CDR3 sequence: CASSLLYEQYF. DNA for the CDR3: TGTGCCAGCAGCCTCCTCTACGAGCAGTACTTC.

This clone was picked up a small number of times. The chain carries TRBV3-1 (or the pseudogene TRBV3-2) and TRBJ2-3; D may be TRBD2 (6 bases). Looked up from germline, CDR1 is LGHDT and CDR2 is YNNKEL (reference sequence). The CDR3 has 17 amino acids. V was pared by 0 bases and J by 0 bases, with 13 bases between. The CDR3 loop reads CASSQDWDSGSTDTQYF. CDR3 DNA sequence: TGTGCCAGCAGCCAAGACTGGGATAGCGGTAGCACAGATACGCAGTATTTT.

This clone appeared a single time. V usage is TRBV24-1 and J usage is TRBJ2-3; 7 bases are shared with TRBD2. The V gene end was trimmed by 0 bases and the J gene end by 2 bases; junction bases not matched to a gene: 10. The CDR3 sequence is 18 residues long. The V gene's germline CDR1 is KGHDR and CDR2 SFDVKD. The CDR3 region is CATSDLHPSGGTTDTQYF. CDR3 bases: TGTGCCACCAGTGATTTGCATCCTAGCGGAGGGACCACAGATACGCAGTATTTT.

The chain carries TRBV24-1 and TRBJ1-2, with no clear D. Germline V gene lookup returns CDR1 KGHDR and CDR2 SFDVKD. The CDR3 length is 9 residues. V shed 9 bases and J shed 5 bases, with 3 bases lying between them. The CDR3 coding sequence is TGTGCCACCTTATATGGCTACACCTTC. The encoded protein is CATLYGYTF.

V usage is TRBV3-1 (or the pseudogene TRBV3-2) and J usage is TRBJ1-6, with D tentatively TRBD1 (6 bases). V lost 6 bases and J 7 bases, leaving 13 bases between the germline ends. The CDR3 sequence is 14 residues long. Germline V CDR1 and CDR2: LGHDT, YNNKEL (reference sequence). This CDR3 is CASSTTGNNSPLHF. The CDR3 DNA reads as TGTGCCAGCAGTACCACAGGGAACAATTCACCCCTCCACTTT.